The 25 T cell receptor beta chains below were found in one sample sequenced in a study of PD-1 blockade in mismatch repair-deficient tumors. Profiling relied on immunoSEQ multiplex PCR, and the TCRdb table lists in-frame clones only, not all of them. The sample lists 77,000 or so clones, approximately 81% occurring once. The starting material was peripheral blood, obtained 44 weeks after starting pembrolizumab. Every receptor here comes from an adult with mismatch repair-deficient cancer.

This clone was seen more than once but under ten times. The CDR3 DNA reads TGTGCCAGCCGTAGGGGGGACACTGAAGCTTTCTTT. It specifies CASRRGDTEAFF. This chain joins TRBV27 and TRBJ1-1, with D perhaps matching TRBD1 (6 bases). The CDR3 totals 12 residues. The germline V gene encodes CDR1 MNHEY and CDR2 SMNVEV (reference sequence). V was shortened by 8 bases and J by 3 bases, with 10 bases between the two germline ends.

V is TRBV29-1 and J is TRBJ1-1; the D is unclear. This CDR3 has 12 residues. Trimming took 7 bases from V and 1 from J, leaving 10 bases between them. Germline V lookup: CDR1 SQVTM, CDR2 ANQGSEA. CDR3 sequence: CSESDGNTEAFF. CDR3 DNA: TGCAGCGAGAGCGACGGGAACACTGAAGCTTTCTTT.

The chain is built from TRBV11-3 and TRBJ2-3; 11 bases fit TRBD2. This CDR3 contains 17 residues. With V trimmed by 4 bases and J by 0 bases, 6 bases remained unmatched. Germline V gives CDR1 SGHNT, CDR2 YENEEA. CDR3 protein: CASSSRLAGTSTDTQYF. The CDR3 DNA reads TGTGCCAGCAGCTCTCGACTAGCGGGGACTAGCACAGATACGCAGTATTTT.

The chain is built from TRBV5-1 and TRBJ2-2; D may be TRBD1 (5 bases). V was cut by 4 bases and J by 6 bases, with 13 bases left in between. Germline loops: CDR1 SGHRS, CDR2 YFSETQ. The CDR3 contains 14 residues. As DNA, the CDR3 is TGCGCCAGCAGCCCACAGGTTGCCGCCGGGGAGCTGTTTTTT. Translation gives CASSPQVAAGELFF.

The chain carries TRBV19 and TRBJ2-1; 10 bases map to TRBD2. The germline V gene encodes CDR1 LNHDA and CDR2 SQIVND (reference sequence). The CDR3 extends over 16 amino acids. V lost 7 bases, J lost 8 bases, and 14 bases stayed unmatched. As DNA, the CDR3 is TGTGCCAGTACTCCAGAATTAGCGGGAGGTCGCGATGAGCAGTTCTTC. It translates to CASTPELAGGRDEQFF.

The gene calls are TRBV5-1 and TRBJ2-5, with D perhaps being TRBD1 or TRBD2 (5 bases each). V lost 3 bases and J lost 2, with 11 bases in between. The CDR3 totals 14 residues. Germline V gives CDR1 SGHRS, CDR2 YFSETQ. The CDR3 region is CASSWDAPQETQYF. For the CDR3, the DNA is TGCGCCAGCAGCTGGGACGCACCACAAGAGACCCAGTACTTC. The complete variable domain, with remaining parts taken from reference TRBV5-1 and TRBJ2-5, reads KAGVTQTPRYLIKTRGQQVTLSCSPISGHRSVSWYQQTPGQGLQFLFEYFSETQRNKGNFPGRFSGRQFSNSRSEMNVSTLELGDSALYLCASSWDAPQETQYFGPGTRLLVL.

The J gene is TRBJ2-1, the V gene TRBV6-5; D may be TRBD2 (6 bases). V lost 0 bases, J lost 8 bases, and 11 bases lay in between. CDR3 length equals 14 residues. CDR1 and CDR2 from the germline V gene are MNHEY and SVGAGI. The CDR3 DNA follows: TGTGCCAGCAGTTACTCGACCGGGGGACATGAGCAGTTCTTC. Amino acids: CASSYSTGGHEQFF.

This chain links TRBV7-9 with TRBJ1-2; D unresolved. V lost 10 bases to trimming and J lost 10 bases, with 22 bases between them. Germline CDR1 SEHNR, CDR2 FQNEAQ (reference sequence). The CDR3 consists of 13 residues. CDR3 sequence reads: CAIEGSRINHYTF. CDR3 coding DNA: TGTGCCATCGAAGGGAGTCGGATTAACCACTACACCTTC.

The J gene is TRBJ2-1, the V gene TRBV6-6, with 11 bases matching TRBD2. CDR3 length: 16 amino acids. Germline V gene data show CDR1 as MNHNY and CDR2 as SVGAGI (reference sequence). With 2 bases clipped from V and 3 bases from J, the junction kept 3 bases outside the gene matches. CDR3 protein: CASSYAGLAGYNEQFF. CDR3 nucleotides: TGTGCCAGCAGTTACGCAGGACTAGCGGGCTACAATGAGCAGTTCTTC.

The chain has TRBV7-2 and TRBJ2-5; 7 bases are shared with TRBD2. V was pared by 5 bases and J by 3 bases, with 9 bases of the junction left unmatched. Germline V gene data show CDR1 as SGHTA and CDR2 as FQGNSA. The CDR3 consists of 15 residues. CDR3 in amino acids: CASSRQAGVEETQYF. DNA for the CDR3: TGTGCCAGCAGCCGTCAGGCGGGAGTAGAAGAGACCCAGTACTTC.

In this sample, this clone turned up once. This chain links TRBV29-1 with TRBJ2-1, with 10 bases that match TRBD2. This CDR3 contains 16 residues. Trimming cost V 5 bases and J 0 bases; bases outside gene matches: 7. Per the germline V gene, CDR1 is SQVTM and CDR2 is ANQGSEA. The CDR3 region has the DNA TGCAGCGTTTTTACTAGCGGGGTTACCTCCTACAATGAGCAGTTCTTC. It codes for CSVFTSGVTSYNEQFF.

This rearrangement joins TRBV7-3 to TRBJ2-7; maybe TRBD2 (6 bases). Deletions cut 0 bases from V and 0 bases from J, with 15 bases between. Germline assignment: CDR1 SGHTA and CDR2 FQGTGA. The CDR3 loop spans 17 amino acids. CDR3 residues: CASSLTGGSTLSYEQYF. The DNA of the CDR3 is TGTGCCAGCAGCTTAACGGGAGGTTCCACCCTCTCCTACGAGCAGTACTTC.

The V and J genes are TRBV30 and TRBJ2-7; D uncertain. The germline V and J ends were trimmed by 4 bases and 2 bases, with 6 bases remaining between them. This CDR3 is 11 amino acids long. The germline V gene has CDR1 GTSNPN and CDR2 SVGIG (reference sequence). The CDR3 coding sequence is TGTGCCTGGACAGATACCTACGAGCAGTACTTC. Its protein is CAWTDTYEQYF. Filled out from reference TRBV30 and TRBJ2-7, the complete variable domain reads SQTIHQWPATLVQPVGSPLSLECTVEGTSNPNLYWYRQAAGRGLQLLFYSVGIGQISSEVPQNLSASRPQDRQFILSSKKLLLSDSGFYLCAWTDTYEQYFGPGTRLTVT.

The chain has TRBV7-2 and TRBJ1-3, with D maybe TRBD1 (6 bases). From germline, CDR1 is SGHTA and CDR2 FQGNSA. This CDR3 has 16 amino acids. V lost 5 bases and J lost 2, with 16 bases in between. The CDR3 sequence: CASSKGGGRAGNTIYF. The CDR3 DNA sequence: TGTGCCAGCAGCAAAGGAGGGGGTAGGGCTGGAAACACCATATATTTT.

The V gene is TRBV11-2, the J gene TRBJ1-2; tentative D call: TRBD1 (6 bases). The CDR3 spans 14 residues. Trimming left V 5 bases short and J 4 bases short, with 14 bases between. Germline V gene lookup returns CDR1 SGHAT and CDR2 FQNNGV. CDR3 loop: CASSREGGGYGYTF. CDR3 DNA: TGTGCCAGCAGCCGTGAGGGGGGGGGCTATGGCTACACCTTC.

This clone was counted once. V gene TRBV10-3 combines with J gene TRBJ2-3, with D perhaps TRBD2 (6 bases). CDR1 ENHRY and CDR2 SYGVKD come from the germline V gene. This CDR3 comprises 14 residues. V gave up 7 bases and J gave up 0 bases, with 11 bases separating them. CDR3 loop: CAITSETSTDTQYF. As DNA, the CDR3 is TGTGCCATCACTAGCGAAACTAGCACAGATACGCAGTATTTT.

This sequence joins TRBV14 and TRBJ1-2; D might be TRBD1 (5 bases). CDR1 and CDR2 from the germline V gene are SGHDN and FVKESK. V was pared by 4 bases and J by 4 bases, with 13 bases between. This CDR3 has 14 amino acids. The CDR3 coding sequence is TGTGCCAGCAGCCCCGCGGGGGGGGGCTATGGCTACACCTTC. Its translation: CASSPAGGGYGYTF.

The chain employs TRBV7-2 and TRBJ2-7; D not resolved. Germline values: CDR1 SGHTA, CDR2 FQGNSA. Trimming pared 5 bases from V and 5 bases from J, leaving 10 bases between. This CDR3 comprises 12 residues. In nucleotides, the CDR3 is TGTGCCAGCAGCCCCCGCGCCGACGAGCAGTACTTC. Its translation: CASSPRADEQYF.

There are a few counts of this clone. V and J are TRBV6-1 and TRBJ2-7, with 9 bases lining up with TRBD1. This CDR3 region has 13 residues. Germline CDR1 reads MNHNS; CDR2 reads SASEGT. The trim removed 6 bases at V and 2 bases at J, leaving 2 bases unmatched. For the CDR3, the DNA is TGTGCCAGCAGACGACAGGGGGCCTACGAGCAGTACTTC. Its translation: CASRRQGAYEQYF.

The chain uses TRBV5-1 and TRBJ2-3, with TRBD2 identical over 9 bases. This CDR3 contains 20 residues. V lost 3 bases, J lost 3 bases, and 20 bases stayed unmatched. Germline CDR1 is SGHRS and CDR2 is YFSETQ. The CDR3 region is CASSYPVASGNWGGTDTQYF. As DNA, the CDR3 is TGCGCCAGCAGCTACCCTGTGGCTAGCGGGAATTGGGGAGGAACAGATACGCAGTATTTT.

The chain carries TRBV30 and TRBJ2-6; D is unresolved. V dropped 4 bases and J dropped 1 base, with 5 bases sitting between them. Germline CDR1 and CDR2: GTSNPN and SVGIG (reference sequence). The CDR3 runs to 13 residues. CDR3 amino acids: CAWTWSGANVLTF. The CDR3 DNA reads as TGTGCCTGGACTTGGTCTGGGGCCAACGTCCTGACTTTC.

The table lists this clone with a few counts. The J gene is TRBJ2-1, the V gene TRBV5-1; 9 bases map to TRBD2. This CDR3 is 13 amino acids long. The germline gives CDR1 SGHRS, CDR2 YFSETQ. The V and J ends lost 2 bases and 9 bases, in that order; junction bases with no gene match: 3. The CDR3 spells CASSFQAGGEQFF. In DNA, the CDR3 is TGCGCCAGCAGCTTTCAAGCGGGAGGTGAGCAGTTCTTC. Full variable domain (outside the CDR3, taken from reference TRBV5-1 and TRBJ2-1): KAGVTQTPRYLIKTRGQQVTLSCSPISGHRSVSWYQQTPGQGLQFLFEYFSETQRNKGNFPGRFSGRQFSNSRSEMNVSTLELGDSALYLCASSFQAGGEQFFGPGTRLTVL.

This CDR3 reads CASSALYEQYF. CDR3 nucleotide sequence: TGTGCCAGCAGTGCCTTATACGAGCAGTACTTC. This chain uses TRBV27 with TRBJ2-7; D gene ambiguous. Between the trimmed V and J ends, which lost 5 bases and 4 bases, there was a span of 6 bases. The CDR3 covers 11 residues. Germline V CDR1 and CDR2: MNHEY, SMNVEV (reference sequence).

This chain joins TRBV2 and TRBJ2-5; D call uncertain. Germline V CDR1 and CDR2: SNHLY, FYNNEI. V dropped 7 bases and J dropped 4 bases, with 13 bases sitting between them. The CDR3 covers 13 residues. The CDR3 protein is CASTLGNAETQYF. The CDR3, as DNA: TGTGCCAGCACCCTGGGGAACGCAGAGACCCAGTACTTC.

In this sample, this clone turned up a few times. This chain uses TRBV2 with TRBJ2-6; unclear D gene. The CDR3 contains 17 residues. Germline CDR1 reads SNHLY; CDR2 reads FYNNEI. Deletions cut 5 bases from V and 4 bases from J, with 18 bases between. CDR3 in DNA: TGTGCCAGCAGTCAACCCCGTCCCCGCGCAGGGGCCAACGTCCTGACTTTC. Its protein product is CASSQPRPRAGANVLTF.